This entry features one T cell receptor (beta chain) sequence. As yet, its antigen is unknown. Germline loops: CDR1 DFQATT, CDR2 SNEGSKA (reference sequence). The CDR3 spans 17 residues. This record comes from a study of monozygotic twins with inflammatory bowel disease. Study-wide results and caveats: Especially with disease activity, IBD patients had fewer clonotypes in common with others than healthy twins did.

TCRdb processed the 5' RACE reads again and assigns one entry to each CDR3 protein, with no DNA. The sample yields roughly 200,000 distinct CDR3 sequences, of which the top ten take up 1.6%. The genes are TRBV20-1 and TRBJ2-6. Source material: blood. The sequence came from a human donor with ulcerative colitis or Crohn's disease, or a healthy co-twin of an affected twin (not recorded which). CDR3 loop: CSARDFPSLSGANVLTF.